This TCR beta chain appears in the sequencing data of a study of T cells in Graves' hyperthyroidism and ophthalmopathy. General study results and limits: A model built on 13 V-J features separated ophthalmopathy from stable hyperthyroidism.

Lactation, pregnancy, other autoimmune disease or uncontrolled infection excluded patients. TCR beta CDR3 regions were amplified from RNA transcripts. RT-PCR in the first round (using the HTBI primer set) targeted the TCR CDR3. In TCRdb, the multiplex PCR reads were re-called with MiXCR into one record per CDR3 protein. The table includes roughly 600,000 distinct CDR3 sequences, approximately 15% detected once. On this clonotype: The target antigen is unknown.

Material for sequencing was blood. This sequence originates from a woman aged 50 to 60 with Graves' ophthalmopathy.

The CDR3 DNA reads TGTGCCAGCAGTTTACTCAGGGAAGTCTACACCTTC. This codes for CASSLLREVYTF. The chain is built from TRBV28 and TRBJ1-2; tentatively, D is TRBD1 (5 bases). The CDR3 is 12 amino acids. Per germline, CDR1 MDHEN and CDR2 SYDVKM. V lost 2 bases and J lost 10, with 11 bases in between.